This TCR beta chain was sequenced in a study of neurological immune-mediated disorders (dated by TCRdb to between 2017 and 2020). For the study in its entirety: Among the roughly 34 multiple sclerosis patients, relapsing-remitting MS accounted for some 30 and secondary progressive MS accounted for 3. Peripheral blood TCR-beta repertoires from patients with HTLV-I-associated myelopathy (HAM/TSP), patients with multiple sclerosis, and healthy controls were compared in the study using UMI-based sequencing. The roughly 99 TCR-beta libraries covered PBMC samples along with longitudinal samples, technical triplicates, and paired sorted CD4+ and CD8+ T-cell subsets. The cohort was made up of 68 subjects, consisting of roughly 15 HAM/TSP patients, around 35 multiple sclerosis patients and approximately 20 healthy controls.

Overall study outcomes, separate from this receptor: No identical CDR3 amino acid sequences were found to be shared among expanded clones across subjects, suggesting that TCR-beta repertoires were private in all groups. In phylogenetic analysis, the repertoires of 18 of 34 MS patients grouped into a cluster of related CDR3 sequences, which suggests a possible signature at the repertoire level. TCR clonal expansion was highest in HAM/TSP patients and lowest in MS patients, with MS patients falling below even healthy controls. The MS cluster was not associated with any clinical or MRI features, and the authors stated that larger cohorts are needed.

V was cut back by 5 bases and J by 4 bases, leaving a gap of 14 bases between them. CDR1 and CDR2 were assigned from the germline V gene as SNHLY and FYNNEI. The CDR3 spans 14 residues, from the cysteine through the phenylalanine. The retained sequence is limited to the CDR3, 42 bases, with the frame set at the first base. This clonotype was recorded at least ten times. There is no known antigen for this receptor. The sample holds no much larger clone one base away, and base qualities are not on file. cDNA was synthesized by template-switch 5'RACE using a primer with a 10-nucleotide random unique molecular identifier that tagged each TCR transcript. Over 170 million TCR-beta sequences, covering 15-18 subjects, were produced in each sequencing run. The RNeasy kit was used for extraction of total RNA. Using the KAPA Real-time Library Amplification kit, TCR-beta VDJ regions were amplified with primers for the TCR constant region and the 5'RACE anchor. Sample indexes and Illumina adaptors were added in a first PCR, and a second PCR then increased library yield. After purification with Ampure beads, the TCR product of roughly 650 bp was size-selected on a 2% E-gel SizeSelection system. Before pooling, libraries had their quality checked on a Bioanalyzer, their concentration measured with Qubit, and their quantity determined with the Kapa Library Quantification kit. An Illumina HiSeq 2500 was used to sequence the libraries paired-end at 2 x 150 bp. To increase sequence diversity, roughly 24-31% phiX was spiked into each library pool. In the original analysis: Quality-filtered reads were processed with the UMI-based MiGEC pipeline, which removed over 85% of raw TCR sequences during error correction. IMGT germline references were used for aligning VDJ genes, and each clonotype was defined as a unique CDR3 amino acid sequence together with its V-J genes. Clonal expansion, Shannon diversity and CDR3 relatedness (CalcPairwiseDistances, ClusterSamples) were evaluated with VDJtools, and phylogenetic trees were built with CLCbio workbench. Expanded clones were defined as having at least 8 unique UMIs, based on coefficient-of-variation modelling across technical triplicates. In-frame beta chains were kept once TCRdb had trimmed the public reads at Q25 with fastp and called clones with MiXCR. Rows are combined by CDR3 protein, so each entry shows the most common genes and DNA. The V and J calls, along with clone size, are taken from TCRdb and not from the paper's own processing. The sample yields tens of thousands of distinct CDR3 sequences; less than 5.5% were counted once. 6.5% to 7.5% of the sample goes to the ten largest clones.

For unsorted PBMC libraries, 2 million PBMCs were used after storage in RNAlater at -80 degrees C until RNA extraction. Multiple sclerosis patients were enrolled in a US clinical protocol evaluating disease progression by magnetic resonance imaging. Peripheral blood underwent Ficoll-Hypaque density gradient centrifugation to isolate PBMCs, which were then cryopreserved in liquid nitrogen. The chain couples TRBV2 to TRBJ1-2; matching of 5 bases hints at TRBD1 as the D gene. This clonotype was obtained from a man aged 25-45 years with multiple sclerosis. Sequences were obtained from PBMCs. The base sequence is TGTGCCAGCAGTTTAGCAGGGCCTCCCTATGGCTACACCTTC. This encodes CASSLAGPPYGYTF.